This entry describes one TCR beta chain. Its antigen is not known. TCRdb reanalysed the 5' RACE reads using MiXCR and keeps one entry per CDR3 protein. The table shows 350,000 to 450,000 distinct CDR3 sequences, with about 17% occurring only once. V gave up 4 bases and J gave up 3 bases, with 14 bases separating them. CDR3 length equals 15 residues. Germline loops: CDR1 MGHRA, CDR2 YSYEKL. The sample comes from a study of T cells after yellow fever vaccination. Study-wide findings and caveats: The presence of abundant clonotypes contaminating from the bulk population was possible in FACS-sorted repertoires. A large majority of primary-vaccination clones showed up again after the booster (approximately 96% CD4, around 90% CD8). Researchers report a weaker secondary response that nonetheless peaked faster, day 5 versus 15.

The TCR sequence derives from a man in his late teens or twenties who received the YFV17D yellow fever vaccine. The rearrangement joins TRBV4-1 to TRBJ2-3; TRBD1 or TRBD2 may be the D gene (5 bases each). Sequencing was performed on PBMCs, taken before the yellow fever booster vaccination. This CDR3 is CASSPGGTGTDTQYF. CDR3 bases: TGCGCCAGCAGCCCTGGGGGAACCGGGACAGATACGCAGTATTTT.